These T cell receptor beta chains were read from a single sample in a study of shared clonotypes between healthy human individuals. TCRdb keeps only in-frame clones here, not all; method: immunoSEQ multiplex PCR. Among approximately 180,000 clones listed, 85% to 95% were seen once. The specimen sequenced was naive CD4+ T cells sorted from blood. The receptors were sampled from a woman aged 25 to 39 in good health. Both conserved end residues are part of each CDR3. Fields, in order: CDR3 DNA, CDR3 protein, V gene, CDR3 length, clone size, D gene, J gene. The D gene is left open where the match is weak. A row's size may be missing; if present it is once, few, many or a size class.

DNA: TGTGCCAGCAGCGAGGGGACAGCCAACAATCAGCCCCAGCATTTT; CDR3: CASSEGTANNQPQHF; V: TRBV9; length: 15; size: few; D: TRBD1; J: TRBJ1-5
DNA: TGTGCCAGCGGGACAAACTACTACGAGCAGTACTTC; CDR3: CASGTNYYEQYF; V: TRBV6-6; length: 12; size: -; D: -; J: TRBJ2-7
DNA: TGTGCCAGCAGCACCGGGACTAGGGGATCCTACAATGAGCAGTTCTTC; CDR3: CASSTGTRGSYNEQFF; V: TRBV9; length: 16; size: -; D: TRBD2; J: TRBJ2-1
DNA: TGTGCCATCAGTGTTTTACGGCAGAACACCGGGGAGCTGTTTTTT; CDR3: CAISVLRQNTGELFF; V: TRBV10-3; length: 15; size: -; D: -; J: TRBJ2-2
DNA: TGCGCCAGCGCCTCCGGGACTAGCGGATACTACGAGCAGTACTTC; CDR3: CASASGTSGYYEQYF; V: TRBV10-2; length: 15; size: once; D: TRBD2; J: TRBJ2-7
DNA: TGTGCCAGCAGGTTAGCGGGAGTGGCCGGGGAGCTGTTTTTT; CDR3: CASRLAGVAGELFF; V: TRBV2; length: 14; size: -; D: TRBD2; J: TRBJ2-2
DNA: TGCGCCAGCAGCACCGGGACAGGGGATCAGCCCCAGCATTTT; CDR3: CASSTGTGDQPQHF; V: TRBV10-2; length: 14; size: -; D: TRBD1; J: TRBJ1-5
DNA: TGCGCCAGCAGCTTGGTGGGATCTCGGGAAGGCGAGCAGTACTTC; CDR3: CASSLVGSREGEQYF; V: TRBV5-1; length: 15; size: -; D: -; J: TRBJ2-7
DNA: TGTGCCAGCAGTTTCGGGACAGGGAGGGGACTAGCCAAAAACATTCAGTACTTC; CDR3: CASSFGTGRGLAKNIQYF; V: TRBV28; length: 18; size: -; D: TRBD1; J: TRBJ2-4
DNA: TGTGCCAGCTCCCACAACGGACAGGGGGGGACCCAGTACTTC; CDR3: CASSHNGQGGTQYF; V: TRBV18; length: 14; size: -; D: TRBD1; J: TRBJ2-5
DNA: TGTGCCAGCAGCCGGGAAGGACTACATTACGAGCAGTACTTC; CDR3: CASSREGLHYEQYF; V: TRBV21-1; length: 14; size: -; D: -; J: TRBJ2-7
DNA: TGTGCCAGCTCACCGGACAGGGTCCACGAGCAGTACTTC; CDR3: CASSPDRVHEQYF; V: TRBV18; length: 13; size: -; D: TRBD1; J: TRBJ2-7
DNA: TGCGCCAGCAGCCAGCAACCCGGGACAGAATACGAGCAGTACTTC; CDR3: CASSQQPGTEYEQYF; V: TRBV5-1; length: 15; size: few; D: TRBD1; J: TRBJ2-7
DNA: TGTGCCAGCAGTTTCTCCACTGAAGCTTTCTTT; CDR3: CASSFSTEAFF; V: TRBV28; length: 11; size: -; D: -; J: TRBJ1-1
DNA: TGTGCCAGCAGCCCATTAACCACCTACGAGCAGTACTTC; CDR3: CASSPLTTYEQYF; V: TRBV11-2; length: 13; size: -; D: -; J: TRBJ2-7
DNA: TGTGCCAGCAGCCAAGATAGGACAGCGTTGAACACTGAAGCTTTCTTT; CDR3: CASSQDRTALNTEAFF; V: TRBV5-8; length: 16; size: -; D: -; J: TRBJ1-1
DNA: TGTGCCAGCAGTTCGCCCGCCGGGACGTCCAAAAACATTCAGTACTTC; CDR3: CASSSPAGTSKNIQYF; V: TRBV28; length: 16; size: -; D: -; J: TRBJ2-4
DNA: TGTGCCAGCAGTGATTCCCGGACTAGCGGAGAAGCCGGGGAGCTGTTTTTT; CDR3: CASSDSRTSGEAGELFF; V: TRBV25-1; length: 17; size: -; D: TRBD2; J: TRBJ2-2
DNA: TGTGCCAGCAGTGTAAGGCTAGCGGGAGGGATGATCCAAGAGACCCAGTACTTC; CDR3: CASSVRLAGGMIQETQYF; V: TRBV6-1; length: 18; size: -; D: TRBD2; J: TRBJ2-5
DNA: TGTGCCAGCAGTCAACAGGGGGCGAGGGATGAGCAGTTCTTC; CDR3: CASSQQGARDEQFF; V: TRBV6-6; length: 14; size: -; D: TRBD1; J: TRBJ2-1
DNA: TGCAGCGTTGGAGGGGGACCCTACGAGCAGTACTTC; CDR3: CSVGGGPYEQYF; V: TRBV29-1; length: 12; size: -; D: -; J: TRBJ2-7
DNA: TGTGCCAGTAGCCCCCCGGGACTAGCAGCCACCGGGGAGCTGTTTTTT; CDR3: CASSPPGLAATGELFF; V: TRBV19; length: 16; size: -; D: TRBD2; J: TRBJ2-2
DNA: TGTGCCAGCAGCCGGAGCGGGATCTACGAGCAGTACTTC; CDR3: CASSRSGIYEQYF; V: TRBV7-9; length: 13; size: few; D: TRBD2; J: TRBJ2-7
DNA: TGCGCCAGCACACAGGCTAGACTAGCTGGGGCCAACGTCCTGACTTTC; CDR3: CASTQARLAGANVLTF; V: TRBV10-1; length: 16; size: -; D: -; J: TRBJ2-6
DNA: TGTGCCATTTCGGTCTATAGCTCCTACGAGCAGTACTTC; CDR3: CAISVYSSYEQYF; V: TRBV28; length: 13; size: once; D: -; J: TRBJ2-7
DNA: TGCGCCAGCAGCTTACAAAACATGAACACTGAAGCTTTCTTT; CDR3: CASSLQNMNTEAFF; V: TRBV5-1; length: 14; size: -; D: -; J: TRBJ1-1
DNA: TGTGCCAGCAGTCGCGGACAGTCCTACGAGCAGTACTTC; CDR3: CASSRGQSYEQYF; V: TRBV6-5; length: 13; size: few; D: -; J: TRBJ2-7
DNA: TGTGCCAGCGTCGAGGGCTCTGGGGCCAACGTCCTGACTTTC; CDR3: CASVEGSGANVLTF; V: TRBV28; length: 14; size: -; D: -; J: TRBJ2-6
DNA: TGCGCCAGCAGCCAAGATCCGGACCTGGGCGGGATTCGCACAGATACGCAGTATTTT; CDR3: CASSQDPDLGGIRTDTQYF; V: TRBV4-1; length: 19; size: -; D: -; J: TRBJ2-3
DNA: TGTGCCAGCAGCCGGACGGCAGGAGGGTCGGATCAGCCCCAGCATTTT; CDR3: CASSRTAGGSDQPQHF; V: TRBV4-2; length: 16; size: -; D: -; J: TRBJ1-5
DNA: TGTGCCAGTAGTAGGGACAGCCTGTCCTCTGGGGCCAACGTCCTGACTTTC; CDR3: CASSRDSLSSGANVLTF; V: TRBV19; length: 17; size: -; D: TRBD1; J: TRBJ2-6
DNA: TGTGCCAGCAGTCTCCAGCGGACCTCCTACGAGCAGTACTTC; CDR3: CASSLQRTSYEQYF; V: TRBV28; length: 14; size: -; D: -; J: TRBJ2-7
DNA: TGTGCCAGCAGCGCCCCGACTAGCGGGAGTTTATACGAGCAGTACTTC; CDR3: CASSAPTSGSLYEQYF; V: TRBV11-2; length: 16; size: -; D: TRBD2; J: TRBJ2-7
DNA: TGTGCCAGCAATCCCAGCGGGGCAGGCTCATACGAGCAGTACTTC; CDR3: CASNPSGAGSYEQYF; V: TRBV28; length: 15; size: -; D: TRBD2; J: TRBJ2-7
DNA: TGCAGCGTTGGTTATACTGGGAGAGGGCGGCAGACCCAGTACTTC; CDR3: CSVGYTGRGRQTQYF; V: TRBV29-1; length: 15; size: -; D: -; J: TRBJ2-5
DNA: TGTGCCACCGGGACTAGCGGGAGGTCCACAGATACGCAGTATTTT; CDR3: CATGTSGRSTDTQYF; V: TRBV15; length: 15; size: -; D: TRBD2; J: TRBJ2-3
DNA: TGTGCCAGCAGCTTACGGGGGTGGAGCACAGATACGCAGTATTTT; CDR3: CASSLRGWSTDTQYF; V: TRBV11-3; length: 15; size: -; D: -; J: TRBJ2-3
DNA: TGTGCCAGCAGCCCCGTAGCGGTTGCCCAGCCCCAGCATTTT; CDR3: CASSPVAVAQPQHF; V: TRBV6-1; length: 14; size: -; D: -; J: TRBJ1-5
DNA: TGCGCCAGCAGCTTGGGGATCTCTACCTACGAGCAGTACTTC; CDR3: CASSLGISTYEQYF; V: TRBV5-1; length: 14; size: -; D: -; J: TRBJ2-7
DNA: TGTGCCAGCCGATCGCACTACGAGCAGTACTTC; CDR3: CASRSHYEQYF; V: TRBV11-2; length: 11; size: -; D: -; J: TRBJ2-7
DNA: TGTGCCAGCAGTGACAGTAATAGCAATCAGCCCCAGCATTTT; CDR3: CASSDSNSNQPQHF; V: TRBV2; length: 14; size: -; D: -; J: TRBJ1-5
DNA: TGCGCCAGCAGCTTGTTTCCGGGTAGCAATCAGCCCCAGCATTTT; CDR3: CASSLFPGSNQPQHF; V: TRBV5-1; length: 15; size: -; D: -; J: TRBJ1-5
DNA: TGTGCCATTGACTACAATGAGCAGTTCTTC; CDR3: CAIDYNEQFF; V: TRBV19; length: 10; size: once; D: -; J: TRBJ2-1
DNA: TGCGCCAGCAGCCCAGGTCGGGGGATCTATGGCTACACCTTC; CDR3: CASSPGRGIYGYTF; V: TRBV5-1; length: 14; size: -; D: -; J: TRBJ1-2
DNA: TGTGCCAGCTCACCAGGGACGGCCATGAACACTGAAGCTTTCTTT; CDR3: CASSPGTAMNTEAFF; V: TRBV18; length: 15; size: -; D: -; J: TRBJ1-1
DNA: TGTGCCAGCAGCTTTTCAGGGACTAATGAAAAACTGTTTTTT; CDR3: CASSFSGTNEKLFF; V: TRBV7-9; length: 14; size: -; D: -; J: TRBJ1-4
DNA: TGTGCCAGCAGCGTAGGACTAGCGGGAGCCAATGAGCAGTTCTTC; CDR3: CASSVGLAGANEQFF; V: TRBV9; length: 15; size: -; D: TRBD2; J: TRBJ2-1
DNA: TGTGCCAGCAGCTTCTCGCGGGAGGTTTGGACAGATACGCAGTATTTT; CDR3: CASSFSREVWTDTQYF; V: TRBV7-9; length: 16; size: -; D: TRBD2; J: TRBJ2-3
DNA: TGTGCCAGCAGAGGGACAGGGCTCGGCGAGCAGTACTTC; CDR3: CASRGTGLGEQYF; V: TRBV2; length: 13; size: -; D: TRBD1; J: TRBJ2-7
DNA: TGTGCCAGCAGCCGGGGGACAGCTTCCTACGAGCAGTACTTC; CDR3: CASSRGTASYEQYF; V: TRBV11-2; length: 14; size: -; D: -; J: TRBJ2-7
DNA: TGTGCCAGCAGTGTTGTAGAGACCCAGTACTTC; CDR3: CASSVVETQYF; V: TRBV25-1; length: 11; size: -; D: -; J: TRBJ2-5
DNA: TGTGCCAGCGGAAGTTACACTGAAGCTTTCTTT; CDR3: CASGSYTEAFF; V: TRBV2; length: 11; size: -; D: -; J: TRBJ1-1
DNA: TGTGCCAGCAGCTTAGTCGGGAGGGTCCACGAGCAGTACTTC; CDR3: CASSLVGRVHEQYF; V: TRBV7-9; length: 14; size: -; D: TRBD2; J: TRBJ2-7
DNA: TGTGCCAGCAGCCCAGTTGGGGGAGAACAGGGTAAAGTTGAAAAACTGTTTTTT; CDR3: CASSPVGGEQGKVEKLFF; V: TRBV5-6; length: 18; size: -; D: -; J: TRBJ1-4
DNA: TGCGCCAGCAGCTTGGGGACTAGAGGTTGGCAGTACTTC; CDR3: CASSLGTRGWQYF; V: TRBV5-1; length: 13; size: -; D: TRBD2; J: TRBJ2-7
DNA: TGCGCCAGCAGTGATAAGAAGGTCGGGGCGGCGAGCGAGCAGTACTTC; CDR3: CASSDKKVGAASEQYF; V: TRBV10-1; length: 16; size: -; D: -; J: TRBJ2-7
DNA: TGTGCCAGCAGCCAAGATCGGAGCTACGAGCAGTACTTC; CDR3: CASSQDRSYEQYF; V: TRBV14; length: 13; size: -; D: -; J: TRBJ2-7
DNA: TGCAGCGTTGCACCTGTCCCTGAGGACGAGCAGTACTTC; CDR3: CSVAPVPEDEQYF; V: TRBV29-1; length: 13; size: -; D: -; J: TRBJ2-7
DNA: TGTGCCAGCAGTCCTCCCGGACTAGCGGGGATAAGAGAGACCCAGTACTTC; CDR3: CASSPPGLAGIRETQYF; V: TRBV2; length: 17; size: once; D: TRBD2; J: TRBJ2-5
DNA: TGCGCCAGCAGCTTGGGGGACAGGGACCCTGAAGCTTTCTTT; CDR3: CASSLGDRDPEAFF; V: TRBV5-1; length: 14; size: once; D: TRBD1; J: TRBJ1-1